This record covers a single T cell receptor beta chain. As yet, its antigen is unknown. The CDR3 totals 16 residues. CDR1 and CDR2 (germline): MNHEY, SMNVEV (reference sequence). Trimming removed 5 bases from V and 5 bases from J; junction bases left unmatched: 14. In the PCR, 60 Vbeta and 13 Jbeta primers were used. Using immunoSEQ multiplex PCR, the repertoire was profiled, and TCRdb retains in-frame clones only, with some absent. The sample records 120,000 or so clones, 80% being singletons. The sample belongs to a study of cytomegalovirus exposure and HLA in healthy donors. Regarding the study as a whole: CMV serostatus stood as the only immune exposure information on hand. Clonal expansion, a later analysis showed, was greater in HLA-associated TCR beta chains than in equally common others.

Despite likely unrecorded immune exposures, the donors were nominally healthy at the time of sampling. The source material was PBMCs. This chain joins TRBV27 and TRBJ2-7, with TRBD1 matching over 8 bases. This receptor was taken from a man aged 50 or older in good health and CMV-seronegative. CDR3 protein: CASSISRTGSPNEQYF. CDR3 DNA sequence: TGTGCCAGCAGTATAAGCCGGACAGGGAGTCCTAACGAGCAGTACTTC.